The 32 T cell receptor beta chains listed next were all sequenced from one sample in a study of blood T cell repertoires in COVID-19. Sequenced by immunoSEQ multiplex PCR; TCRdb stores in-frame clones only, minus some. The sample records approximately 150,000 clones, 70% to 90% being singletons. The sample taken for sequencing was peripheral blood. These receptors all come from a woman aged 50 to 60 with COVID-19, enrolled during active disease.

The CDR3 region is CAWSQTSGGPETQYF. In DNA, the CDR3 is TGTGCCTGGAGCCAGACTAGCGGGGGCCCGGAGACCCAGTACTTC. The chain has TRBV30 and TRBJ2-5; TRBD2 matches at 12 bases. The CDR3 sequence is 15 residues long. Germline assignment: CDR1 GTSNPN and CDR2 SVGIG (reference sequence). V was pared by 3 bases and J by 5 bases, with 7 bases of the junction left unmatched.

This clone was seen a few times. This chain joins TRBV5-1 and TRBJ1-1, with D perhaps TRBD1 (6 bases). Germline CDR1 SGHRS, CDR2 YFSETQ. Deletions cut 0 bases from V and 5 bases from J, with 17 bases between. The CDR3 has 16 residues. The CDR3, as DNA: TGCGCCAGCAGCTTGGAAGCTCGGGGGGCGTTAACTGAAGCTTTCTTT. Protein product: CASSLEARGALTEAFF.

This chain joins TRBV6-5 and TRBJ1-2; 8 bases fit TRBD1. V was pared by 8 bases and J by 7 bases, with 9 bases of the junction left unmatched. CDR1 and CDR2 from the germline V gene are MNHEY and SVGAGI. This CDR3 spans 13 amino acids. The CDR3 reads CASYDRGASGYTF. CDR3 coding DNA: TGTGCCAGCTACGACAGGGGTGCTTCTGGCTACACCTTC.

The chain has TRBV29-1 and TRBJ1-2; tentative D call: TRBD1 (6 bases). Germline CDR1 is SQVTM and CDR2 is ANQGSEA. The V end was cut by 7 bases, the J end by 2 bases, with 14 bases between. This CDR3 is built from 13 residues. The CDR3 is CSAGDNPNYGYTF. For the CDR3, the DNA is TGCAGCGCCGGGGACAATCCAAACTATGGCTACACCTTC. Together with reference TRBV29-1 and TRBJ1-2, the CDR3 gives the full variable domain: SAVISQKPSRDICQRGTSLTIQCQVDSQVTMMFWYRQQPGQSLTLIATANQGSEATYESGFVIDKFPISRPNLTFSTLTVSNMSPEDSSIYLCSAGDNPNYGYTFGSGTRLTVV.

This rearrangement joins TRBV29-1 to TRBJ1-4; 7 bases align to TRBD1. V lost 7 bases and J lost 3; bases outside the gene matches: 5. CDR1 and CDR2 (germline): SQVTM, ANQGSEA. The CDR3 is made up of 13 amino acids. The CDR3 region has the DNA TGCAGCGCCTACGACAGGGCTAATGAAAAACTGTTTTTT. It yields the protein CSAYDRANEKLFF.

The CDR3, as DNA: TGTGCCACCCAGGGTGCGGGACAGACCTCCTACGAGCAGTACTTC. This sequence encodes CATQGAGQTSYEQYF. The chain recombines TRBV6-5 with TRBJ2-7; D is perhaps TRBD1 (7 bases). CDR3 size: 15 residues. Germline V gene data show CDR1 as MNHEY and CDR2 as SVGAGI. The ends were cut back, 10 bases at V and 0 bases at J, with 19 bases in the middle.

J is TRBJ1-6 and V is TRBV30; TRBD1 might be the D (6 bases). The length of the CDR3 is 12 residues. V gave up 5 bases and J gave up 7 bases, with 9 bases separating them. The V gene's germline CDR1 is GTSNPN and CDR2 SVGIG (reference sequence). The CDR3 nucleotides read TGTGCCTGGTGTACAGGGAATTCACCCCTCCACTTT. Translating it yields CAWCTGNSPLHF.

The genes are TRBV29-1 and TRBJ2-7; possible D gene TRBD2, 5 bases. The germline CDR1 and CDR2 sequences are SQVTM and ANQGSEA. V gave up 6 bases and J gave up 4 bases, with 16 bases separating them. This CDR3 spans 13 amino acids. CDR3 DNA: TGCAGCGTGAGTCAAGAGGGCCCTTACGAGCAGTACTTC. It codes for CSVSQEGPYEQYF.

This sequence joins TRBV6-5 and TRBJ2-7, with D hard to call. Germline V gene lookup returns CDR1 MNHEY and CDR2 SVGAGI. Trimming removed 0 bases at V and 2 bases at J, with 8 bases between. CDR3 length: 14 residues. For the CDR3, the DNA is TGTGCCAGCAGTTACTCTGCCGTAGCCTACGAGCAGTACTTC. Amino acid sequence: CASSYSAVAYEQYF.

The chain links TRBV19 to TRBJ2-5; 8 nucleotides line up with TRBD2. V lost 9 bases to trimming and J lost 4 bases; unmatched junction nucleotides: 10. CDR3 length: 14 residues. Germline assignment: CDR1 LNHDA and CDR2 SQIVND (reference sequence). This chain's CDR3 is CASASRGGSETQYF. The CDR3 DNA follows: TGTGCCAGCGCCTCCCGGGGGGGGTCAGAGACCCAGTACTTC. The entire variable domain, with the rest obtained from reference TRBV19 and TRBJ2-5, is as follows: DGGITQSPKYLFRKEGQNVTLSCEQNLNHDAMYWYRQDPGQGLRLIYYSQIVNDFQKGDIAEGYSVSREKKESFPLTVTSAQKNPTAFYLCASASRGGSETQYFGPGTRLLVL.

The gene calls are TRBV24-1 and TRBJ1-1; tentatively, D is TRBD1 (5 bases). V lost 2 bases and J 11 bases, leaving 14 bases between the germline ends. The germline V gene encodes CDR1 KGHDR and CDR2 SFDVKD. There are 13 residues in the CDR3. CDR3 amino acids: CATSDSSWGGAFF. The CDR3, as DNA: TGTGCCACCAGTGATTCGAGTTGGGGGGGTGCTTTCTTT.

This sequence joins TRBV13 and TRBJ2-7, with D tentatively TRBD2 (6 bases). The CDR3 covers 15 residues. The germline V gene has CDR1 PRHDT and CDR2 FYEKMQ (reference sequence). V lost 2 bases and J 7 bases, leaving 18 bases between the germline ends. The CDR3 loop is CASSLIGAGRIEQYF. The CDR3, as DNA: TGTGCCAGCAGCTTAATTGGAGCGGGTCGTATTGAGCAGTACTTC.

The gene calls are TRBV25-1 and TRBJ1-6; the D is unclear. This CDR3 is 17 amino acids long. V was shortened by 8 bases and J by 0 bases, with 17 bases between the two germline ends. The V gene's germline CDR1 is MGHDK and CDR2 SYGVNS. The CDR3 is CASEEDGRSSYNSPLHF. As DNA, the CDR3 is TGTGCCAGCGAAGAAGACGGTCGGAGCTCCTATAATTCACCCCTCCACTTT.

This chain connects TRBV2 to TRBJ1-4; D is unresolved. Germline V gene data show CDR1 as SNHLY and CDR2 as FYNNEI. Trimming stripped 1 base from V and 4 bases from J, with 10 bases between. The CDR3 spans 15 residues. CDR3 residues: CASSEGAGLNEKLFF. Written as DNA, the CDR3 is TGTGCCAGCAGTGAAGGGGCAGGCCTTAATGAAAAACTGTTTTTT.

The rearrangement uses TRBV28 and TRBJ1-5, with TRBD1 identical over 8 bases. V shed 2 bases, J shed 4 bases, and the junction held 4 bases outside the gene matches. The CDR3 spans 15 residues. The germline V gene encodes CDR1 MDHEN and CDR2 SYDVKM. CDR3 residues: CASSLGTGQNQPQHF. The CDR3 bases are TGTGCCAGCAGTTTAGGGACAGGACAAAATCAGCCCCAGCATTTT.

V and J are TRBV20-1 and TRBJ2-2; D not certain. There are 11 residues in the CDR3. Germline loops: CDR1 DFQATT, CDR2 SNEGSKA (reference sequence). The V and J ends lost 4 bases and 6 bases respectively, with 6 bases between them. CDR3 DNA sequence: TGCAGTGCTACAGGCCCCGGGGAGCTGTTTTTT. Its protein is CSATGPGELFF.

The chain couples TRBV7-9 to TRBJ2-5; 15 bases align to TRBD2. Germline assignment: CDR1 SEHNR and CDR2 FQNEAQ (reference sequence). The CDR3 is 16 residues long. V lost 5 bases, J lost 5 bases, and 6 bases stayed unmatched. In DNA, the CDR3 is TGTGCCAGCAGCCCTGGACTAGCGGGGGGGCCGGAGACCCAGTACTTC. Protein product: CASSPGLAGGPETQYF.

This rearrangement joins TRBV29-1 to TRBJ2-5, with 7 bases that match TRBD1. Losses at the gene ends were 1 base for V and 5 bases for J; bases not matched to a gene: 7. The CDR3 runs 14 residues. Germline assignment: CDR1 SQVTM and CDR2 ANQGSEA. CDR3 protein: CSVEGTGVIETQYF. CDR3 nucleotides: TGCAGCGTTGAAGGAACAGGGGTAATTGAGACCCAGTACTTC.

CDR3 region: CASGSGQGTPGELFF. CDR3 sequence (DNA): TGCGCCAGCGGTTCGGGACAGGGTACCCCCGGGGAGCTGTTTTTT. The chain uses TRBV5-1 and TRBJ2-2; 9 positions agree with TRBD1. V lost 7 bases and J lost 6; bases outside the gene matches: 10. CDR1 and CDR2 (germline): SGHRS, YFSETQ. The CDR3 runs 15 residues. The whole variable domain, filled in from reference TRBV5-1 and TRBJ2-2, reads KAGVTQTPRYLIKTRGQQVTLSCSPISGHRSVSWYQQTPGQGLQFLFEYFSETQRNKGNFPGRFSGRQFSNSRSEMNVSTLELGDSALYLCASGSGQGTPGELFFGEGSRLTVL.

V and J are TRBV5-4 and TRBJ2-7, with D perhaps matching TRBD2 (5 bases). Germline lookup yields CDR1 SGHNT and CDR2 YYREEE (reference sequence). The CDR3 loop spans 12 amino acids. V lost 1 base and J lost 5, with 7 bases in between. The CDR3 here is CASSLFGDEQYF. The CDR3 nucleotides are TGTGCCAGCAGCTTGTTCGGGGACGAGCAGTACTTC.

Only one count was recorded for this clone. V and J are TRBV19 and TRBJ2-1; a possible D gene is TRBD1 (6 bases). This CDR3 region has 12 residues. Germline-derived CDR1 and CDR2 are LNHDA and SQIVND (reference sequence). Trimming removed 5 bases from V and 7 bases from J, with 9 bases in between. The CDR3 DNA reads TGTGCCAGTAGTCCAGGGGTTAATGAGCAGTTCTTC. Translation gives CASSPGVNEQFF.

The chain has TRBV7-9 and TRBJ1-2; possible D gene TRBD1, 5 bases. CDR3 length: 14 residues. The V end lost 5 bases, the J end lost 0 bases, and 10 bases lay between the germline ends. Germline values: CDR1 SEHNR, CDR2 FQNEAQ (reference sequence). Written as DNA, the CDR3 is TGTGCCAGCAGCCCGTCGGGGGCTAACTATGGCTACACCTTC. It encodes CASSPSGANYGYTF.

J is TRBJ2-2 and V is TRBV9; 7 bases fit TRBD2. This CDR3 is built from 14 residues. Trimming took 3 bases from V and 6 from J; bases not matched to a gene: 5. Germline V gene lookup returns CDR1 SGDLS and CDR2 YYNGEE. The CDR3 coding sequence is TGTGCCAGCAGCGCACGACTAGCTGCCGGGGAGCTGTTTTTT. Translation gives CASSARLAAGELFF. The complete variable domain, with remaining parts taken from reference TRBV9 and TRBJ2-2, reads DSGVTQTPKHLITATGQRVTLRCSPRSGDLSVYWYQQSLDQGLQFLIQYYNGEERAKGNILERFSAQQFPDLHSELNLSSLELGDSALYFCASSARLAAGELFFGEGSRLTVL.

V and J are TRBV7-9 and TRBJ2-2, with D unresolved. This CDR3 is built from 12 residues. Germline loops: CDR1 SEHNR, CDR2 FQNEAQ (reference sequence). V dropped 5 bases and J dropped 7 bases, with 8 bases sitting between them. The CDR3 loop reads CASSPLGGELFF. The CDR3 DNA follows: TGTGCCAGCAGCCCACTCGGCGGGGAGCTGTTTTTT.

This sequence joins TRBV28 and TRBJ2-2; TRBD1 agrees at 10 bases. Germline V gene data show CDR1 as MDHEN and CDR2 as SYDVKM. The CDR3 loop spans 17 amino acids. The trim removed 6 bases at V and 1 base at J, leaving 8 bases unmatched. CDR3 in DNA: TGTGCCAGCAGCCCGGACAGGGGGTTAATGAACACCGGGGAGCTGTTTTTT. Its protein product is CASSPDRGLMNTGELFF.

In its sample, this clone was seen once. This sequence joins TRBV19 and TRBJ1-5; no definite D call. CDR1 and CDR2 (germline): LNHDA, SQIVND (reference sequence). The V gene lost 8 bases and the J gene lost 0 bases, with 11 bases spanning the gap. The CDR3 covers 14 residues. Written as DNA, the CDR3 is TGTGCCAGTCGGGAAGGAACTAGCAATCAGCCCCAGCATTTT. As protein: CASREGTSNQPQHF.

The CDR3 reads CSAVLSGQGSQRELFF. The CDR3 nucleotides are TGCAGCGCTGTACTCTCGGGACAAGGTTCTCAACGGGAGCTGTTTTTT. The chain links TRBV29-1 to TRBJ2-2; D might be TRBD1 (6 bases). V lost 7 bases to trimming and J lost 9 bases, with 27 bases between them. The CDR3 has 16 amino acids. Germline loops: CDR1 SQVTM, CDR2 ANQGSEA.

The V call is TRBV5-4, the J call TRBJ2-5; no clear D gene. The V end was cut by 1 base, the J end by 5 bases, with 6 bases between. CDR3 length: 12 residues. CDR1 and CDR2 from the germline V gene are SGHNT and YYREEE (reference sequence). This CDR3 reads CASSLSAETQYF. The CDR3 bases are TGTGCCAGCAGCTTGAGCGCGGAGACCCAGTACTTC.

The chain has TRBV12-5 and TRBJ1-1; D gene ambiguous. This CDR3 spans 12 amino acids. Germline V gene sequence: CDR1 LGHNT, CDR2 FRNRAP. V lost 10 bases to trimming and J lost 2 bases, with 11 bases between them. The CDR3 DNA follows: TGTGCTAACTCGGGGTTAAACACTGAAGCTTTCTTT. Translation gives CANSGLNTEAFF.

The V call is TRBV13, the J call TRBJ2-3, with D possibly being TRBD2 (5 bases). Between the trimmed V and J ends, which lost 3 bases and 4 bases, there was a span of 11 bases. Germline V CDR1 and CDR2: PRHDT, FYEKMQ (reference sequence). The CDR3 is made up of 14 amino acids. The CDR3, as DNA: TGTGCCAGCAGCTTCCGGGGTTTGCCAGATACGCAGTATTTT. The encoded protein is CASSFRGLPDTQYF.

The rearrangement joins TRBV2 to TRBJ2-1; 12 nucleotides agree with TRBD2. Germline V gene data show CDR1 as SNHLY and CDR2 as FYNNEI. CDR3 length: 16 residues. With V trimmed by 5 bases and J by 7 bases, 9 bases remained unmatched. CDR3 protein: CASSLLTSGGRNEQFF. Written as DNA, the CDR3 is TGTGCCAGCAGTTTGTTGACTAGCGGGGGTCGGAATGAGCAGTTCTTC.

The V and J genes are TRBV4-2 and TRBJ1-4; 7 nucleotides line up with TRBD1. The germline gives CDR1 LGHNA, CDR2 YNFKEQ. This CDR3 comprises 18 residues. V lost 0 bases and J lost 2; bases outside the gene matches: 9. DNA of the CDR3: TGTGCCAGCAGCCAAGAGAGCCTTTTGGGACAGACTAATGAAAAACTGTTTTTT. Protein product: CASSQESLLGQTNEKLFF.